One and the same sample provided the 12 T cell receptor beta chains below, sequenced in a study of beta chain features in type 1 diabetes. Study outcomes and limitations: Across all four CD4+ subsets, people with type 1 diabetes showed modestly shorter TCRB CDR3s.

The antigens for these receptors are not known. All of the isolated RNA was reverse transcribed, so expressed TCRB transcripts were sequenced. This table comes from immunoSEQ multiplex PCR, and its TCRdb copy is limited to in-frame clones, with some not included. Here the sample spans some 370,000 clones, roughly 9.8% being singletons. The source material was central memory CD4+ T cells from blood. These TCRs come from a man younger than 40 with type 1 diabetes.

This clone was detected many times. The gene calls are TRBV11-2 and TRBJ2-1, with TRBD1 identical over 7 bases. V was clipped by 4 bases and J by 4 bases; unmatched bases: 10. Germline loops: CDR1 SGHAT, CDR2 FQNNGV. The CDR3 sequence is 16 residues long. CDR3 nucleotides: TGTGCCAGCAGCTCCTTCCGGGACAGATTGTACAATGAGCAGTTCTTC. Its protein is CASSSFRDRLYNEQFF.

This clone was seen only a few times. V gene TRBV7-9 combines with J gene TRBJ1-2; the D is unclear. From germline, CDR1 is SEHNR and CDR2 FQNEAQ (reference sequence). V lost 4 bases and J lost 6, with 24 bases in between. This CDR3 contains 17 residues. This chain's CDR3 is CASSSTGGRAGGDGYTF. CDR3 DNA sequence: TGTGCCAGCAGCTCAACCGGAGGGAGGGCAGGAGGAGATGGCTACACCTTC.

Worth noting for this clone: A single base separates this from a much larger clone, so it may be a read error. The CDR3 bases are TGTGCCAGCAGCTGGAGCTCCTACGAGCAGTACTTC. Protein product: CASSWSSYEQYF. The chain joins TRBV7-8 to TRBJ2-7, with D unresolved. Trimming removed 4 bases at V and 0 bases at J, with 4 bases between. The CDR3 contains 12 residues. The V gene's germline CDR1 is SGHVS and CDR2 FQNEAQ.

The chain employs TRBV7-8 and TRBJ2-5; D uncertain. This CDR3 is built from 16 residues. Deletions cut 3 bases from V and 1 base from J, with 15 bases between. Germline assignment: CDR1 SGHVS and CDR2 FQNEAQ. The CDR3 coding sequence is TGTGCCAGCAGCTTTGCCCCTTCTGCGACCCAAGAGACCCAGTACTTC. Its protein product is CASSFAPSATQETQYF. Supplemented by reference TRBV7-8 and TRBJ2-5, the full variable domain reads GAGVSQSPRYKVAKRGQDVALRCDPISGHVSLFWYQQALGQGPEFLTYFQNEAQLDKSGLPSDRFFAERPEGSVSTLKIQRTQQEDSAVYLCASSFAPSATQETQYFGPGTRLLVL.

This clone was counted ten times or more. V gene TRBV7-9 combines with J gene TRBJ1-2, with D hard to call. The V end was cut by 5 bases, the J end by 3 bases, with 10 bases between. The length of the CDR3 is 13 residues. Germline V lookup: CDR1 SEHNR, CDR2 FQNEAQ (reference sequence). In nucleotides, the CDR3 is TGTGCCAGCAGCCCATCCCGGGACTATGGCTACACCTTC. It translates to CASSPSRDYGYTF.

This clone was seen more than once but under ten times. The chain employs TRBV7-9 and TRBJ2-7, with unresolved D. The CDR3 loop spans 16 amino acids. V lost 5 bases to trimming and J lost 0 bases, with 17 bases between them. Germline CDR1 and CDR2: SEHNR and FQNEAQ (reference sequence). The CDR3 protein is CASSNVQYGYSYEQYF. The DNA for the CDR3 is TGTGCCAGCAGCAACGTGCAGTACGGGTACTCCTACGAGCAGTACTTC.

This clone has just a few counts. The chain links TRBV25-1 to TRBJ2-3; TRBD2 aligns across 8 bases. This CDR3 has 15 amino acids. Germline V gene lookup returns CDR1 MGHDK and CDR2 SYGVNS. After removal of 6 bases from V and 1 base from J, the junction contained 6 bases not matched to a gene. For the CDR3, the DNA is TGTGCCAGCAGGGCTAGCGGGTATCGCACAGATACGCAGTATTTT. Amino acids: CASRASGYRTDTQYF. The full variable domain, in which reference TRBV25-1 and TRBJ2-3 provide the parts outside the CDR3, is EADIYQTPRYLVIGTGKKITLECSQTMGHDKMYWYQQDPGMELHLIHYSYGVNSTEKGDLSSESTVSRIRTEHFPLTLESARPSHTSQYLCASRASGYRTDTQYFGPGTRLTVL.

This clone has more than one count but fewer than ten. This sequence may be a read error, since a much larger clone differs from it by one base. Distinct nucleotide sequences in the sample also encode this CDR3. The chain is built from TRBV7-2 and TRBJ1-1; D is uncertain. The CDR3 totals 13 residues. From germline, CDR1 is SGHTA and CDR2 FQGNSA. The germline V and J ends were trimmed by 2 bases and 1 base, with 5 bases remaining between them. The CDR3 coding sequence is TGTGCCAGCAGCTTATACAAGAACACTGAAGCTTTCTTT. Its translation is CASSLYKNTEAFF.

In its sample, this clone was seen a few times. The chain links TRBV18 to TRBJ2-2, with D possibly being TRBD1 (5 bases). V was pared by 4 bases and J by 6 bases, with 12 bases between. Germline lookup yields CDR1 KGHSH and CDR2 LQKENI. The CDR3 loop spans 14 amino acids. DNA for the CDR3: TGTGCCAGCTCACAGGGGCTGGGCGCCGGGGAGCTGTTTTTT. This codes for CASSQGLGAGELFF.

This clone has just a few counts. V and J are TRBV2 and TRBJ2-7; 11 nucleotides align to TRBD2. V lost 10 bases and J lost 4; bases outside the gene matches: 9. There are 14 residues in the CDR3. Germline V gene lookup returns CDR1 SNHLY and CDR2 FYNNEI. The CDR3 spells CATDKTSGTYEQYF. For the CDR3, the DNA is TGTGCCACCGACAAGACTAGCGGGACTTACGAGCAGTACTTC.

This chain uses TRBV4-1 with TRBJ2-3; D remains unclear. The germline V and J ends were trimmed by 0 bases and 2 bases, with 15 bases remaining between them. The CDR3 sequence is 17 residues long. The germline CDR1 and CDR2 sequences are MGHRA and YSYEKL. The CDR3 nucleotides are TGCGCCAGCAGCCAAGATGCGAACTTCCACGACACAGATACGCAGTATTTT. Its protein is CASSQDANFHDTDTQYF.

This clone appeared a few times. The rearrangement uses TRBV6-1 and TRBJ1-5; no clear D gene. Deletions cut 6 bases from V and 0 bases from J, with 9 bases between. The germline gives CDR1 MNHNS, CDR2 SASEGT. This CDR3 contains 14 residues. CDR3: CASSLLYSNQPQHF. As DNA, the CDR3 is TGTGCCAGCAGCCTTCTCTATAGCAATCAGCCCCAGCATTTT.